Included here is one T cell receptor beta chain sequence, with context. Recruitment covered some 25 US areas and drew participants whose ages spanned roughly 18 to 100 years. The study assigned cohorts using participant-reported clinical history. CDR3 size: 14 residues. Germline CDR1 reads MDHEN; CDR2 reads SYDVKM. V dropped 2 bases and J dropped 7; count of bases not matched to a gene: 6. This record comes from a study of blood T cell repertoires in COVID-19. Study-wide context: PBMCs, B-cell-depleted T cells, or T cells were the source of the cDNA or gDNA that made up the material.

As processed by the authors: Reference gene primer amplification in the assay estimated nucleated cell counts. Libraries were prepared by immunoSEQ multiplex PCR; TCRdb keeps only in-frame clonotypes and omits some of them. V, J and clone size reflect that table, while D and trimming were determined from the DNA. The data contain hundreds of thousands of clones, nearly 90% of them singletons. The rearrangement joins TRBV28 to TRBJ1-1, with 8 nucleotides matching TRBD1. Sequencing was performed on PBMCs or T cells enriched from blood (not recorded which). This sequence originates from a woman between 18 and 29 years old with acute COVID-19. The CDR3, as DNA: TGTGCCAGCAGTTTAAACAGGGGGAATTTTGAAGCTTTCTTT. Its protein is CASSLNRGNFEAFF.